This TCR beta chain was sequenced in a study of blood T cell repertoires in COVID-19. Study information: In each case, the material was cDNA or gDNA derived from T cells, B-cell-depleted T cells, or PBMCs.

The CDR3 spans 15 residues. CDR1 and CDR2 from the germline V gene are SGHRS and YFSETQ. V lost 4 bases, J lost 4 bases, and 9 bases stayed unmatched. Study processing details: How many nucleated cells were present was estimated from reference gene primer amplification. Clones were read by immunoSEQ multiplex PCR, and TCRdb kept only the in-frame ones, dropping some. V and J calls and clone size come straight from that table; D and trimming were deduced from the DNA. Of about 61,000 clones listed, around 77% are singletons. The specimen sequenced was peripheral blood. The rearrangement uses TRBV5-1 and TRBJ1-1; 8 nucleotides align to TRBD1. The sequence was obtained from a man older than 75 with active or convalescent COVID-19. CDR3 loop: CASSRTGSGITEAFF. CDR3 DNA sequence: TGCGCCAGCAGCAGGACAGGGTCAGGGATCACTGAAGCTTTCTTT.